These T cell receptor beta chains were read from a single sample in a study of T cells in Graves' hyperthyroidism and ophthalmopathy. TCRdb redid the calling of the multiplex PCR reads with MiXCR, one entry per CDR3 protein. The table has hundreds of thousands of distinct CDR3 sequences, around a sixth seen once. The sample taken for sequencing was blood. Every receptor here comes from a woman in her forties or fifties with Graves' hyperthyroidism that later progressed to Graves' ophthalmopathy. Each CDR3 is given with its conserved first and last residue. D genes are given only for firm matches.

v_gene: TRBV2
j_gene: TRBJ2-1
d_gene: NA
CDR3aa: CASSEMGSYNEQFF

v_gene: TRBV7-3
j_gene: TRBJ2-3
d_gene: NA
CDR3aa: CASSLTPGITDTQYF

v_gene: TRBV6-1
j_gene: TRBJ1-5
d_gene: TRBD1
CDR3aa: CASRRTGTGDQPQHF

v_gene: TRBV3-1
j_gene: TRBJ1-2
d_gene: NA
CDR3aa: CASSQDPFPGAESYGYTF

v_gene: TRBV18
j_gene: TRBJ1-1
d_gene: NA
CDR3aa: CASSRDQYTEAFF

v_gene: TRBV20-1
j_gene: TRBJ2-3
d_gene: NA
CDR3aa: CSVLAPTQYF

v_gene: TRBV20-1
j_gene: TRBJ1-5
d_gene: TRBD1
CDR3aa: CSANQGASNQPQHF

v_gene: TRBV6-2/TRBV6-3
j_gene: TRBJ2-1
d_gene: TRBD1
CDR3aa: CVSSDRRDRVGNEQFF

v_gene: TRBV12-3/TRBV12-4
j_gene: TRBJ1-1
d_gene: TRBD1
CDR3aa: CASSLGQGTGAFF

v_gene: TRBV19
j_gene: TRBJ1-1
d_gene: NA
CDR3aa: CASSPRSENTEAFF

v_gene: TRBV29-1
j_gene: TRBJ2-2
d_gene: NA
CDR3aa: CSVDLDENTGELFF

v_gene: TRBV7-9
j_gene: TRBJ2-7
d_gene: NA
CDR3aa: CASSPTNYEQYF

v_gene: TRBV30
j_gene: TRBJ2-5
d_gene: NA
CDR3aa: CAWLKGRLVGTQYF

v_gene: TRBV12-3/TRBV12-4
j_gene: TRBJ1-6
d_gene: TRBD1
CDR3aa: CASSTTHRGLYNSPLHF

v_gene: TRBV11-2
j_gene: TRBJ1-4
d_gene: NA
CDR3aa: CASSLSYIREKLFF

v_gene: TRBV27
j_gene: TRBJ2-5
d_gene: TRBD2
CDR3aa: CASSLGLAHRETQYF

v_gene: TRBV7-8
j_gene: TRBJ1-5
d_gene: NA
CDR3aa: CASSLLTPGPHQPQHF

v_gene: TRBV6-1
j_gene: TRBJ2-7
d_gene: TRBD2
CDR3aa: CASGREKSSYEQYF

v_gene: TRBV4-2
j_gene: TRBJ2-4
d_gene: NA
CDR3aa: CASSQGLLGNIQYF

v_gene: TRBV5-6
j_gene: TRBJ1-2
d_gene: NA
CDR3aa: CASSLDYNSYGYTF

v_gene: TRBV6-1
j_gene: TRBJ2-2
d_gene: TRBD1
CDR3aa: CASGRDRGLVPGELFF

v_gene: TRBV7-9
j_gene: TRBJ1-2
d_gene: TRBD1
CDR3aa: CASSLLRQGVDYGYTF

v_gene: TRBV11-2
j_gene: TRBJ2-3
d_gene: NA
CDR3aa: CASSLVGPISTDTQYF

v_gene: TRBV6-1
j_gene: TRBJ2-4
d_gene: NA
CDR3aa: CASSRGALAKNIQYF

v_gene: TRBV27
j_gene: TRBJ2-7
d_gene: NA
CDR3aa: CASSSSRTYEQYF

v_gene: TRBV3-1
j_gene: TRBJ2-2
d_gene: NA
CDR3aa: CASSKAQGITGELFF

v_gene: TRBV5-1
j_gene: TRBJ2-3
d_gene: NA
CDR3aa: CASSLVLEQSTDTQYF

v_gene: TRBV9
j_gene: TRBJ2-5
d_gene: NA
CDR3aa: CASSVEPGGETQYF

v_gene: TRBV27
j_gene: TRBJ1-6
d_gene: NA
CDR3aa: CASAGLAGSPLHF

v_gene: TRBV19
j_gene: TRBJ2-3
d_gene: TRBD1
CDR3aa: CASSMLAGGEDTQYF

v_gene: TRBV12-3/TRBV12-4
j_gene: TRBJ1-1
d_gene: NA
CDR3aa: CASSLAPGDTEAFF

v_gene: TRBV19
j_gene: TRBJ2-7
d_gene: TRBD1
CDR3aa: CASSPRRTGLFEQYF

v_gene: TRBV30
j_gene: TRBJ2-5
d_gene: NA
CDR3aa: CAWSDGVTQYF

v_gene: TRBV3-1
j_gene: TRBJ2-7
d_gene: TRBD1
CDR3aa: CASSPRDRGNEQYF

v_gene: TRBV3-1
j_gene: TRBJ2-5
d_gene: NA
CDR3aa: CASSQERDTEETQYF

v_gene: TRBV11-1
j_gene: TRBJ1-1
d_gene: TRBD1
CDR3aa: CASSLDRGRYTEAFF

v_gene: TRBV20-1
j_gene: TRBJ2-2
d_gene: TRBD2
CDR3aa: CSARDALAGGRNTGELFF

v_gene: TRBV3-1
j_gene: TRBJ2-1
d_gene: NA
CDR3aa: CASSPGLGLNEQFF

v_gene: TRBV30
j_gene: TRBJ2-3
d_gene: TRBD2
CDR3aa: CAWTGLAGRSDTQYF

v_gene: TRBV20-1
j_gene: TRBJ1-5
d_gene: TRBD1
CDR3aa: CSAATGTNQPQHF

v_gene: TRBV11-2
j_gene: TRBJ2-2
d_gene: NA
CDR3aa: CASSLVARSGELFF

v_gene: TRBV11-2
j_gene: TRBJ1-2
d_gene: NA
CDR3aa: CASSLEGGRGHYGYTF

v_gene: TRBV19
j_gene: TRBJ1-1
d_gene: TRBD1
CDR3aa: CASSLGTGMNTEAFF

v_gene: TRBV2
j_gene: TRBJ1-1
d_gene: TRBD1
CDR3aa: CASRPDRGRPNTEAFF

v_gene: TRBV12-3/TRBV12-4
j_gene: TRBJ2-7
d_gene: NA
CDR3aa: CASRLQDRGGEQYF

v_gene: TRBV7-7
j_gene: TRBJ1-1
d_gene: NA
CDR3aa: CASSVTGETLNTEAFF

v_gene: TRBV9
j_gene: TRBJ1-2
d_gene: NA
CDR3aa: CASSVESGGLLNYGYTF

v_gene: TRBV11-2
j_gene: TRBJ2-1
d_gene: TRBD1
CDR3aa: CASSLVVTGTDEQFF

v_gene: TRBV25-1
j_gene: TRBJ1-1
d_gene: NA
CDR3aa: CASSDREDTEAFF

v_gene: TRBV29-1
j_gene: TRBJ2-1
d_gene: NA
CDR3aa: CSVKEGTTAAEQFF

v_gene: TRBV12-3/TRBV12-4
j_gene: TRBJ2-5
d_gene: TRBD2
CDR3aa: CAGSLGTSGGYQETQYF